This T cell receptor (beta chain) was observed in a study of T cell responses to AZD1222 COVID-19 vaccine. Findings of the study overall: Recipients of two AZD1222 doses showed rising Spike-specific TCR breadth and depth. Repertoire collection took place solely once the T cell response had peaked. The sample set comprised mostly white British donors with more females, and clonal diversity was possibly underestimated. Among AZD1222 vaccinees, only 5 to 7 were seropositive at baseline.

On this clone: Its target is not known.

Germline V lookup: CDR1 SGHNT, CDR2 YENEEA. Trimming took 4 bases from V and 3 from J; bases not matched to a gene: 4. The CDR3 runs 16 residues. Sequencing used immunoSEQ multiplex PCR; TCRdb keeps in-frame clones, though not all of them. The sample has around 70,000 clones; about three quarters are singletons. The gene calls are TRBV11-3 and TRBJ2-1; 12 bases fit TRBD2. This clonotype originated in an adult in good health. This sample comprised peripheral blood, obtained on day 0 of AZD1222 vaccination. The CDR3 spells CASSSTLAGGYNEQFF. In DNA form, the CDR3 reads TGTGCCAGCAGCTCAACACTAGCGGGGGGCTACAATGAGCAGTTCTTC.